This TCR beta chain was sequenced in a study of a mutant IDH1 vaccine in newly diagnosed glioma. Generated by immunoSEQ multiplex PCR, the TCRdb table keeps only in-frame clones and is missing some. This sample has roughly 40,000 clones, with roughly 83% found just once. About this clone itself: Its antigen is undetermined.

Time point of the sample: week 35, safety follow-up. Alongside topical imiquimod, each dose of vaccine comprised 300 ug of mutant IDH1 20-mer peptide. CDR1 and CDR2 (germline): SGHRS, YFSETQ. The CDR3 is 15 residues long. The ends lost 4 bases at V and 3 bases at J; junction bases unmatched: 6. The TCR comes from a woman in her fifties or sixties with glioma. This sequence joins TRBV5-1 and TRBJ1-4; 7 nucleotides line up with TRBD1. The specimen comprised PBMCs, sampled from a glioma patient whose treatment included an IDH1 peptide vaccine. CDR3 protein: CASSLTGQANEKLFF. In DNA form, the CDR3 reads TGCGCCAGCAGCCTGACAGGGCAGGCTAATGAAAAACTGTTTTTT.